This T cell receptor (beta chain) was sequenced in a study of blood T cell repertoires in COVID-19 (TCRdb year 2020). Turning to the overall study: The collaborator samples originated in the United States, Italy and Spain and spanned the acute and convalescent phases of COVID-19. The material from the prospective study consisted of cDNA or gDNA derived from T cells, B-cell-depleted T cells, or PBMCs. The sample metadata nearly always contained a de-identified subject ID, COVID-19 status, age in years and sex. Deeply sampled blood TCRbeta repertoires from subjects exposed to, actively infected with, or recovered from COVID-19 were included in the dataset. The samples were drawn from the first 160 participants of the ongoing ImmuneRACE study and from over a thousand subjects provided by 6 global collaborators. The repertoires were made available in a free public database intended to serve as a resource for research on the immune response to SARS-CoV-2. Where available, HLA class I and class II types were obtained from metadata supplied by the sample provider rather than from assay-based typing.

A word on this clone: Its specific antigen is unknown. One base away there is no much larger clone; base qualities are not given.

The immunoSEQ Assay, a bias-controlled multiplex PCR, was used to amplify TCRbeta CDR3 regions from genomic DNA. Per the authors' processing: Nucleated cell counts per sample were estimated from amplification of reference gene primers within the assay. Sequence reads were collapsed and filtered to measure the absolute abundance of every unique TCRbeta CDR3 rearrangement. For each sample, productive Simpson clonality was calculated as the square root of Simpson's diversity index over productive rearrangements. TCRdb stores this immuneACCESS table with in-frame sequences only. Part of the clones is absent; in the studies checked, under half of the shortfall reflects unresolved V genes, and no reason is known for the rest. The V and J calls and the clone size are those of that table, but D and trimming were determined from the DNA. Here the sample has around 190,000 clones; 84% occur a single time. Of the sample, 3.2% is held by the ten largest clones.

Participants in the prospective study were aged 18 to 89 years, lived in 20 to 25 United States geographic areas, and enrolled through a virtual design. Cohort assignment in the prospective study relied on participant-reported clinical history from a screening survey and a study questionnaire. ImmuneRACE Cohort 3 recovered participants were defined by two consecutive negative NP/OP PCR tests, healthcare professional clearance, or symptom resolution. Mobile phlebotomists in the prospective study collected whole blood, serum and a nasopharyngeal or oropharyngeal swab from every participant. Over an approximately two-month period, participants in the prospective study had the option of providing additional blood draws and questionnaires. Blood samples from the prospective study were shipped frozen or at room temperature prior to DNA extraction. The study at large found these results: The amount of clinical and demographic metadata varied by source and participant and was provided uncurated.

V ends up 4 bases short and J 5 bases short, with an unmatched junction base count of 8. Spanning cysteine to phenylalanine, the CDR3 consists of 14 amino acids. The sequence is cut down to CDR3 DNA, 42 bases in frame from base 1. Sequences SGHRS (CDR1) and YFSETQ (CDR2) are obtained from the germline V gene. The sequence derives from a woman aged 25 to 39 who had recovered from COVID-19. The rearranged segments are TRBV5-1 and TRBJ2-5, with 7 central nucleotides matching TRBD1. The sample comprised PBMCs or T cells enriched from blood (not recorded which). The CDR3 reads CASSTTGTVETQYF. The sequenced DNA is TGCGCCAGCAGCACGACAGGGACCGTGGAGACCCAGTACTTC.